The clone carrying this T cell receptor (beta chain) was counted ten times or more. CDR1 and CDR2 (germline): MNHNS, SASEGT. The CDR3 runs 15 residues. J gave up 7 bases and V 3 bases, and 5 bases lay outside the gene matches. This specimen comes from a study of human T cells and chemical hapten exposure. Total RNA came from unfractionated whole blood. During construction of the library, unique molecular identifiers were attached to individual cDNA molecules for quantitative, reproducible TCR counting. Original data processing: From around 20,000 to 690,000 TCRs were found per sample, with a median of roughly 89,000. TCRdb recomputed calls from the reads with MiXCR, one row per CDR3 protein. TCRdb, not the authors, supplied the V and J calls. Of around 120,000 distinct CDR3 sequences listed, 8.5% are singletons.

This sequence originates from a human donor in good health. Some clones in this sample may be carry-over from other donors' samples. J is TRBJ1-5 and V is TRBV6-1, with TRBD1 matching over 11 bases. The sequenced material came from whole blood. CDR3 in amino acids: CASSEDRGLSQPQHF. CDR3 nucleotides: TGTGCCAGCAGTGAGGACAGGGGGCTTTCACAGCCCCAGCATTTT.